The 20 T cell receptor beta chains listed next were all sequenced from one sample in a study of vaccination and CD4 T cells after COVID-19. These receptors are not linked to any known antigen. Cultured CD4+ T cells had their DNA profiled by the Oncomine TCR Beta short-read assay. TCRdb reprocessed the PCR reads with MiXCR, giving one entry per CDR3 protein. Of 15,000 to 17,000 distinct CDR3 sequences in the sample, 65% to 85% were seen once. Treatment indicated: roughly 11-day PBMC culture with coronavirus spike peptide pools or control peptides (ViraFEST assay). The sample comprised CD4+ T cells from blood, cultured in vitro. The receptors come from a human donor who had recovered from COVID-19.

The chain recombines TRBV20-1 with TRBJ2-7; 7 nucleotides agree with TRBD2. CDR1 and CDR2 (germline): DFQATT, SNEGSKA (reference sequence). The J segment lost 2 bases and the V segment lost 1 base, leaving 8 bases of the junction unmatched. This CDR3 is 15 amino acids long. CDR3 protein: CSARGGSSGAYEQYF. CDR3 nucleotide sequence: TGCAGTGCTAGAGGTGGGTCTAGCGGAGCCTACGAGCAGTACTTC.

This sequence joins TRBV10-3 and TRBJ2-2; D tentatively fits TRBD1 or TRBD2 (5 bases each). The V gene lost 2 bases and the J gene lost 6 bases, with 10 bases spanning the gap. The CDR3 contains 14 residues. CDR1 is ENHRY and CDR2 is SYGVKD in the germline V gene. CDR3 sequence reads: CAISETGTAGELFF. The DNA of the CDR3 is TGTGCCATCAGTGAGACCGGGACCGCCGGGGAGCTGTTTTTT.

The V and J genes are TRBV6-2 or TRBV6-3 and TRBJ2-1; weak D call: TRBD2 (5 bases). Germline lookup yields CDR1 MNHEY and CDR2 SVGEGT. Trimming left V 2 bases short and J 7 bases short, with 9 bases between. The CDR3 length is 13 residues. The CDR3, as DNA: TGTGCCAGCAGTTACGGGCGGGTAAATGAGCAGTTCTTC. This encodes CASSYGRVNEQFF.

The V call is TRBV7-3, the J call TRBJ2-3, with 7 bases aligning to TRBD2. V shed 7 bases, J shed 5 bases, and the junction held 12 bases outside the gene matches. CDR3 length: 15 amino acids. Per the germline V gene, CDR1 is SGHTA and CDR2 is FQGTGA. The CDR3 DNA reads TGTGCCAGCACCCCAACTAGCGACAGTCGAGATACGCAGTATTTT. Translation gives CASTPTSDSRDTQYF.

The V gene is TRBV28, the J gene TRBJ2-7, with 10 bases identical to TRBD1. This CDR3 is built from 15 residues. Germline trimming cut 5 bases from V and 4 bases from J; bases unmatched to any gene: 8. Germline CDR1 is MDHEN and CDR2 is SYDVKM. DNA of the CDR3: TGTGCCAGCAGTACCACCGGGACAGGGGCTTACGAGCAGTACTTC. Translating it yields CASSTTGTGAYEQYF.

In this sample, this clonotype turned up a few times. CDR3 in DNA: TGTGCCAGCAGCGCTACAGGGGTCCCCCGGACCGGGGAGCTGTTTTTT. As protein: CASSATGVPRTGELFF. The chain couples TRBV9 to TRBJ2-2; 7 bases align to TRBD1. The CDR3 loop spans 16 amino acids. Trimming at V came to 3 bases and at J to 5 bases, leaving 10 bases not matched to a gene. Germline CDR1 and CDR2: SGDLS and YYNGEE.

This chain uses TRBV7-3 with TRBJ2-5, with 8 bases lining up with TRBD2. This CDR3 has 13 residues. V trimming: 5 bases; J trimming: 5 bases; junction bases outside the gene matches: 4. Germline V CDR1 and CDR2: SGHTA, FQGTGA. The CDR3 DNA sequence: TGTGCCAGCAGCCTCGCTAGCGGGGAGACCCAGTACTTC. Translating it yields CASSLASGETQYF. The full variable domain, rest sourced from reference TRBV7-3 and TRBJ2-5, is GAGVSQTPSNKVTEKGKYVELRCDPISGHTALYWYRQSLGQGPEFLIYFQGTGAADDSGLPNDRFFAVRPEGSVSTLKIQRTERGDSAVYLCASSLASGETQYFGPGTRLLVL.

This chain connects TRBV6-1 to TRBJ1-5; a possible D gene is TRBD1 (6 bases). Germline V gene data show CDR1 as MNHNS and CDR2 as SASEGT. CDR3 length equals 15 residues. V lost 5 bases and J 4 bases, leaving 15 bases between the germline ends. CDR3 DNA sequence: TGTGCCAGCAGTACCCTAGGGGGGATTAATCAGCCCCAGCATTTT. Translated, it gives CASSTLGGINQPQHF.

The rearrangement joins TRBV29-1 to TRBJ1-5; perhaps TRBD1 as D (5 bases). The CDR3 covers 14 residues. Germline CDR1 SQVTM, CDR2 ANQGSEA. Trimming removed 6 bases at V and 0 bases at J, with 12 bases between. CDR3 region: CSVGTGYSNQPQHF. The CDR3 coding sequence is TGCAGCGTCGGGACGGGCTATAGCAATCAGCCCCAGCATTTT.

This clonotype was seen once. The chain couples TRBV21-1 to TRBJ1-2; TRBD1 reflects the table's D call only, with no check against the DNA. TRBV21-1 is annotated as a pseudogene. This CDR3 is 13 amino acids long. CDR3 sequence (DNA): TGTGCCAGCAGCACAGGGGATAACTATGGCTACACCTTC. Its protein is CASSTGDNYGYTF.

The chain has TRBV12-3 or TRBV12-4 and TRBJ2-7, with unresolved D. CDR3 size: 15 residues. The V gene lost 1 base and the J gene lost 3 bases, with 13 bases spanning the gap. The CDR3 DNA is TGTGCCAGCAGTTTAGAGGCGCCACCGCACTACGAGCAGTACTTC. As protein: CASSLEAPPHYEQYF.

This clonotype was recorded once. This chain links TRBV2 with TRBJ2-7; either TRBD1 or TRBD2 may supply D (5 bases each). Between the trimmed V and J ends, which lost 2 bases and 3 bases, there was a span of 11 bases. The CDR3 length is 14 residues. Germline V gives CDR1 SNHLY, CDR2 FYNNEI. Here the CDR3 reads CASSETGRLYEQYF. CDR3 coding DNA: TGTGCCAGCAGTGAAACGGGACGGCTCTACGAGCAGTACTTC.

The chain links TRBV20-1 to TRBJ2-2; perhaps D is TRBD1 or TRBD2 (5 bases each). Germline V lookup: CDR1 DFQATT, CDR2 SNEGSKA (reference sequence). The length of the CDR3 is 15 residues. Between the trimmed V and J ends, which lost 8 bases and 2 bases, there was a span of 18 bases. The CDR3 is CSSPSGTLNTGELFF. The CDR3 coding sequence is TGCAGTTCGCCGTCGGGGACCCTAAACACCGGGGAGCTGTTTTTT.

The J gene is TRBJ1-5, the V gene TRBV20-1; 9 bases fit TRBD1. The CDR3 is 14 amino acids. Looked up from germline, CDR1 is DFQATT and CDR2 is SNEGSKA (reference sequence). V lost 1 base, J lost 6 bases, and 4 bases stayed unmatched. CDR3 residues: CSARVRQGGQPQHF. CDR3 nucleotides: TGCAGTGCTAGAGTTCGACAGGGGGGTCAGCCCCAGCATTTT.

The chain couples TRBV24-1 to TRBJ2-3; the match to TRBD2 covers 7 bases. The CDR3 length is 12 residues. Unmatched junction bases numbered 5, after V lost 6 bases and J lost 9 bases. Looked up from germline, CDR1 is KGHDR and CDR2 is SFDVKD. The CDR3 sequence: CATSITGGTQYF. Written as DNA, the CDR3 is TGTGCCACCAGTATCACGGGAGGAACGCAGTATTTT.

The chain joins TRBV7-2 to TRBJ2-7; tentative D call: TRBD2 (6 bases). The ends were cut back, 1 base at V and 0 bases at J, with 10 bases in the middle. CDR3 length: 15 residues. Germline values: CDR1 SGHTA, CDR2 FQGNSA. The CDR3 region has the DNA TGTGCCAGCAGCTTAGTGGCGGGGTCCTCCTACGAGCAGTACTTC. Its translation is CASSLVAGSSYEQYF.

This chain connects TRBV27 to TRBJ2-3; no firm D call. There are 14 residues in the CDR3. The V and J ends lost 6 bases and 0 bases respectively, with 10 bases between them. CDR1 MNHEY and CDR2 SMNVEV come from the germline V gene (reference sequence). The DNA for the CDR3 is TGTGCCAGCAGCCCAGTCCGTAGCACAGATACGCAGTATTTT. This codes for CASSPVRSTDTQYF.

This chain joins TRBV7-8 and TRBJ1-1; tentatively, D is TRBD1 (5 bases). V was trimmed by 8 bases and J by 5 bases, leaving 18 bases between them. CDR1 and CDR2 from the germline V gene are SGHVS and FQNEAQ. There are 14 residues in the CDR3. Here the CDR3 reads CASCLKGRGTEAFF. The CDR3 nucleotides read TGTGCCAGCTGTCTGAAGGGAAGGGGAACTGAAGCTTTCTTT.

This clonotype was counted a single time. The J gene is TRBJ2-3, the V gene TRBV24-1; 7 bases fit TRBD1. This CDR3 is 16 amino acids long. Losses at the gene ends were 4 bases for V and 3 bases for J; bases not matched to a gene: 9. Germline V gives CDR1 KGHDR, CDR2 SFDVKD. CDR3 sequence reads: CATSDWQQGKTDTQYF. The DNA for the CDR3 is TGTGCCACCAGTGACTGGCAACAGGGGAAGACAGATACGCAGTATTTT.

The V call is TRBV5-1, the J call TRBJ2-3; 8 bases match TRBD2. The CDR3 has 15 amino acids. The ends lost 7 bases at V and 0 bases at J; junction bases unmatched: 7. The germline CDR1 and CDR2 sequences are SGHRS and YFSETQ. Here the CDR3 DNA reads TGCGCCAGCTACCGGACTAGCAGTAGCACAGATACGCAGTATTTT. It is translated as CASYRTSSSTDTQYF.